This T cell receptor beta chain derives from a study of spatial heterogeneity in lung cancer. Study-wide results and caveats: Counts of expanded intratumoral alpha and beta TCRs tracked tumor mutation counts.

This clonotype was counted at least ten times. Its antigen is not known. TCRdb re-called the 5' RACE reads with MiXCR, one entry per CDR3 protein. The sample yields 2,200 or so distinct CDR3 sequences, approximately 11% seen once. Sample time point: sample taken at primary tumor resection. The donors, more than 55 patients with untreated early-stage non-small cell lung cancer, provided the samples. Specimen: lung tumor tissue, collected at surgery. The sequence derives from a female donor with early-stage non-small cell lung cancer.

This CDR3 is CASSPGGQPVETQYF. CDR3 DNA: TGTGCCAGCAGCCCCGGGGGACAGCCGGTGGAGACCCAGTACTTC. The chain is built from TRBV7-2 and TRBJ2-5, with D possibly TRBD1 on 7 matching bases. The CDR3 has 15 amino acids. CDR1 is SGHTA, CDR2 FQGNSA, per germline. V was trimmed by 5 bases and J by 5 bases, leaving 18 bases between them.